This T cell receptor beta chain was identified during a study of circulating and synovial CD4+ cells in juvenile arthritis. Findings and caveats of the study: These repertoires were less diverse than bulk blood CD4 repertoires. These blood cells shared more CDR3 sequences with synovium than bulk blood.

Generated by immunoSEQ multiplex PCR, the TCRdb table keeps only in-frame clones and is missing some. The table lists around 3,000 clones, under 90% of them singletons. Germline CDR1 MNHNY, CDR2 SVGAGI (reference sequence). After removal of 7 bases from V and 3 bases from J, the junction contained 5 bases not matched to a gene. The CDR3 consists of 14 residues. Concerning this clone: Its antigen is unidentified.

Patients with active juvenile idiopathic arthritis donated these samples. The specimen sequenced was CD4+ T cells from synovial fluid. The gene calls are TRBV6-6 and TRBJ2-2; 7 nucleotides align to TRBD2. The sequence was collected from a human donor with juvenile idiopathic arthritis. The CDR3, as DNA: TGTGCCAGCATGACTAGCACCTACACCGGGGAGCTGTTTTTT. It is translated as CASMTSTYTGELFF.